This T cell receptor (beta chain) is from a study of cytomegalovirus exposure and HLA in healthy donors. Study overall: A later analysis reported the same platform for the 100 to 150 validation repertoires and the roughly 630 first-cohort repertoires. Regarding the study as a whole: The classifier, whose performance was assessed in both the original and validation cohorts, reportedly diagnosed cytomegalovirus status with high specificity and sensitivity. The study designated about 180 TCR beta chains cytomegalovirus-associated.

Using immunoSEQ multiplex PCR, the repertoire was profiled, and TCRdb retains in-frame clones only, with some absent. The sample has about 220,000 clones, over 80% seen once. CDR1 is KGHSH and CDR2 is LQKENI in the germline V gene. After removal of 4 bases from V and 9 bases from J, the junction contained 5 bases not matched to a gene. This CDR3 is 13 amino acids long. This clone showed up just a few times. Antigen: not known. Separation from the roughly 700-subject first cohort characterized the approximately 120-subject validation cohort, to which the donors belonged. This receptor was taken from a woman aged 25 to 39 in good health and CMV-seropositive. The sequenced material came from PBMCs. The chain links TRBV18 to TRBJ2-1; 8 bases agree with TRBD2. Here the CDR3 DNA reads TGTGCCAGCTCACACACTAGCGGTGGTGAGCAGTTCTTC. It specifies CASSHTSGGEQFF. Supplemented by reference TRBV18 and TRBJ2-1, the full variable domain reads NAGVMQNPRHLVRRRGQEARLRCSPMKGHSHVYWYRQLPEEGLKFMVYLQKENIIDESGMPKERFSAEFPKEGPSILRIQQVVRGDSAAYFCASSHTSGGEQFFGPGTRLTVL.